The rows below give T cell receptor beta chains drawn from one sample of a study of T cell repertoires in cytomegalovirus infection. No cognate antigen is known for these TCRs. Using its own MiXCR run on the reads, TCRdb lists one record per CDR3 protein. The top ten hold 13% of the sample, which has hundreds of thousands of distinct CDR3 sequences, about a third seen once. Here the sequenced sample was cultured CD8+ T cells from PBMCs, taken from culture after CMV antigen stimulation. These receptors originate from a human donor in good health (CMV status not recorded). Some clones in this sample may be carry-over from other donors' samples. Both conserved end residues are trimmed from each CDR3. The order of the fields is V gene, CDR3 protein.

v_gene: TRBV7-6; CDR3aa: ASSLSQGANNAGNTIY
v_gene: TRBV6-2/TRBV6-3; CDR3aa: ATVGPNYYGYT
v_gene: TRBV6-6; CDR3aa: ASSNSAGGGNQPQH
v_gene: TRBV19; CDR3aa: ASSRVSMNTEAF
v_gene: TRBV27; CDR3aa: ASSFGAGWDEQF
v_gene: TRBV7-9; CDR3aa: ASSPSGGDSPY
v_gene: TRBV12-3/TRBV12-4; CDR3aa: ASSSSWQQF
v_gene: TRBV2; CDR3aa: ASRPGGINEQY
v_gene: TRBV7-9; CDR3aa: ASSYRTGASTDTQY
v_gene: TRBV18; CDR3aa: ASPGQGRPHSYNEQF
v_gene: TRBV7-8; CDR3aa: ASSLETSGSSTDTQY
v_gene: TRBV5-5; CDR3aa: ASSLSRTSYNEQF
v_gene: TRBV2; CDR3aa: ASVGRGEETQY
v_gene: TRBV27; CDR3aa: ASSLSRGRIEETQY
v_gene: TRBV25-1; CDR3aa: ASSEGGTGGSNTEAF
v_gene: TRBV12-5; CDR3aa: ASAHQRNQPQH
v_gene: TRBV7-9; CDR3aa: ASSPWSSGGARNEQF